This T cell receptor (beta chain) derives from a study of blood T cell repertoires in COVID-19. Study as a whole: The analysed material was cDNA or gDNA that came from T cells, B-cell-depleted T cells, or PBMCs.

J gave up 4 bases and V 1 base, and 5 bases lay outside the gene matches. The CDR3 totals 17 residues. Per germline, CDR1 LGHDT and CDR2 YNNKEL (reference sequence). The assay was immunoSEQ multiplex PCR, and TCRdb's table has in-frame clones only and misses some. The table records about 110,000 clones, over 80% of them present only once. The sequenced sample consisted of peripheral blood. V is TRBV3-1 (or the pseudogene TRBV3-2) and J is TRBJ1-3; TRBD1 agrees at 12 bases. This TCR derives from a woman aged 70-85 years with acute or convalescent COVID-19. CDR3 region: CASSQGGQGARGNTIYF. CDR3 coding DNA: TGTGCCAGCAGCCAAGGGGGACAGGGGGCACGGGGAAACACCATATATTTT.